This TCR beta chain was found in a study of shared clonotypes between healthy human individuals (dated by TCRdb to 2019 to 2021). Notes on the research overall: The cohort included a few men and two women between 18 and 49 years of age. For each donor, CD4 naive and CD4 memory were each given three plates, CD8 naive was given two plates, and CD8 memory was given one plate. To estimate repertoire size and how much clonotype sharing occurs between individuals, the study deeply sequenced the blood TCR repertoires of five healthy adults. To increase sequencing depth and limit assay-specific biases, different laboratories used diverse techniques to prepare libraries and sequence TCR repertoires. Each donor's leukapheresis produced roughly between about 0.8 and 10 billion PBMCs. Overall study results and their limits: Pairwise subsampling indicated that sequencing depth was expected to affect the degree of clonotype sharing among donors. Only blood was sampled, and tissue TCR repertoires likely differ from those in blood. The genetic and exposure-history diversity represented was limited by the small number of donors. Compared with non-shared clonotypes, the clonotypes found in all four sorted-subset donors had higher generation probabilities. Rarefaction of sorted-subset datasets indicated incomplete sequencing despite the large sequencing depth. Larger estimated clonotype richness was generally found for naive subsets than for memory subsets. Across several donors, approximately 5% of naive CD4, roughly 3.3% of naive CD8, roughly 2.3% of memory CD4, and 0.4% of memory CD8 clonotypes were shared.

TCR CDR3 regions were amplified from genomic DNA by multiplex PCR using the deep immunoSEQ assay. Extracted genomic DNA from each cell subset was distributed evenly across all wells of several immunoSEQ 96-well plates, and each plate was treated as a replicate. For sorted subsets, each replicate PCR was loaded with approximately 0.2 ug genomic DNA, equivalent to 25,000 to 30,000 T cell genomes. Purified libraries were quantified with a Qubit 3.0 fluorometer, sized on a Bioanalyzer 2100, and re-quantified with the KAPA Library Quantification kit. Each immunoSEQ 96-well plate was sequenced on its own single-read 150-cycle Illumina NextSeq 550 flow cell. The original pipeline was this. Because the immunoSEQ output included only junctional sequences and no quality scores, the filtering could not be the same as the filtering used for full-length reads. To assign V/J genes and CDR3, sequences were annotated against IMGT germline references using PyIR, a Python wrapper for IgBLAST v1.9. Reads with weak V/J assignments (E-value above 1e-6), missing CDR3, stop codons, out-of-frame junctions, or ambiguous translated residues were removed. V3J clonotypes were defined by identical inferred V gene, J gene, and CDR3 amino acid sequence. Percentage overlap between repertoires was computed as shared unique clonotypes divided by the size of the smaller repertoire. Richness of each repertoire was evaluated using RTK rarefaction, the Chao1 estimator, and Recon v2.1 estimates of unobserved clonotypes. Generation probabilities for all TCRbeta clonotypes obtained by the gDNA method from a handful of donors were computed using OLGA. What TCRdb holds here is the immuneACCESS table cut down to in-frame rearrangements. Part of the clones is not present; checked against another copy, under half of the missing clones reflect an unresolved V gene, and the others are unexplained. That table supplies the V and J calls and clone size; D and trimming were determined from the DNA. Within this sample are about 1.1 million clones, with more than 75% of them counted one time only. Of the sample, around 0.61% is held by the ten largest clones.

The germline V and J ends show losses of 6 bases and 7 bases respectively, and no gene match explains 11 bases of the junction. From the germline V gene (reference sequence), CDR1 is MNHNY and CDR2 is SVGAGI. The CDR3 goes from the cysteine to the phenylalanine over 15 residues. The DNA shown is the 45-base CDR3, in frame from base 1. Healthy HIV-negative adults with no recently reported acute infections or vaccinations were included as donors. Every donor was a Caucasian adult residing in Nashville, Tennessee, USA. CD4+ T cells were enriched by magnetic negative selection; naive cells were then positively selected on CD45RA, and the negative fraction formed the memory subset. Blood was obtained by leukapheresis, after which PBMCs were separated by Ficoll-Histopaque density gradient centrifugation and cryopreserved in liquid nitrogen vapor phase. Purity and quantity of every magnetically sorted T cell population were checked by analytical flow cytometry. From each sorted fraction, genomic DNA was isolated and quantified by UV absorbance on a Nanodrop 2000c.

To note about this clone: The antigen this receptor binds is unknown. The record has no base qualities; no much larger clone is one base away.

The sequence derives from a man aged 18 to 30 in good health. Some clones in this sample may be carry-over from other donors' samples. The rearrangement joined TRBV6-6 to TRBJ1-2; 10 middle bases align to TRBD1. Input material: memory CD4+ T cells from PBMCs. What the cell subset or site label conveys for this sample: CD45RA-negative fraction. The nucleotides are TGTGCCAGCAGATTCACGGGACAGGGGTTGGCTGGCTACACCTTC. Translated, this gives CASRFTGQGLAGYTF.